This T cell receptor beta chain was identified in a study of blood T cell repertoires in COVID-19. Study-level information: There were acute and convalescent COVID-19 samples, and they came from the United States, Italy and Spain. PBMCs, B-cell-depleted T cells, or T cells were the source of the cDNA or gDNA that made up the material.

V lost 5 bases, J lost 3 bases, and 3 bases stayed unmatched. The CDR3 extends over 13 amino acids. The germline gives CDR1 ENHRY, CDR2 SYGVKD. A note on this clone: This same CDR3 is encoded by further DNA sequences in the sample.

In the authors' methods: From reference gene primer amplification, estimates of nucleated cell counts were derived. Assay: immunoSEQ multiplex PCR; the TCRdb copy retains only in-frame clones and omits some. V, J and clone size were drawn from that table, and D and trimming were deduced from the DNA. The sample lists fewer than 90,000 clones; about 79% were seen once. This receptor was obtained from a woman aged 45-60 years with acute or convalescent COVID-19. The gene calls are TRBV10-3 and TRBJ1-2; TRBD1 aligns across 7 bases. Sequencing was performed on peripheral blood. Here the CDR3 DNA reads TGTGCCATCAGTCGACAGGGAGACTATGGCTACACCTTC. It is translated as CAISRQGDYGYTF.